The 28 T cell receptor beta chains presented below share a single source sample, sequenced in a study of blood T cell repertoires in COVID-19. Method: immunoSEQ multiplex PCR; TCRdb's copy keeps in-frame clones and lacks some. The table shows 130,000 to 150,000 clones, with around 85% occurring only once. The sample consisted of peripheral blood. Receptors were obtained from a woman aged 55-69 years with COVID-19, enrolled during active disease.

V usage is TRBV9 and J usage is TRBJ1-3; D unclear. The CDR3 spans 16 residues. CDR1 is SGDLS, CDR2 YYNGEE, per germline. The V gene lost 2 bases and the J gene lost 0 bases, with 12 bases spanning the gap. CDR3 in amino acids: CASSVAPIDSGNTIYF. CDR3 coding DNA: TGTGCCAGCAGCGTGGCCCCGATCGACTCTGGAAACACCATATATTTT.

The CDR3 is CASSYSTEPEPTEAFF. The DNA for the CDR3 is TGTGCCAGCAGTTACTCGACAGAACCGGAACCCACTGAAGCTTTCTTT. V and J are TRBV6-2 or TRBV6-3 and TRBJ1-1, with D maybe TRBD1 (5 bases). Germline loops: CDR1 MNHEY, CDR2 SVGEGT. Trimming removed 0 bases from V and 4 bases from J, with 15 bases in between. This CDR3 has 16 residues.

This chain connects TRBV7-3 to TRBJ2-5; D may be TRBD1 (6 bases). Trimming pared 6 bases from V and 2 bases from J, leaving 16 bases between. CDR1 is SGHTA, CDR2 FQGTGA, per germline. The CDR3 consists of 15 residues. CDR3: CASRTTDSFQETQYF. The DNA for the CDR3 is TGTGCCAGCAGAACGACGGACAGTTTTCAAGAGACCCAGTACTTC.

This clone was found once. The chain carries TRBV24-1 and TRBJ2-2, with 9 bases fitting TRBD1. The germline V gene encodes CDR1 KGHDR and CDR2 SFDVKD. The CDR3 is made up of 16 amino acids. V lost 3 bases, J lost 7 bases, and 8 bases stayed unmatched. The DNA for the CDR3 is TGTGCCACCAGTGATCCTCCGGGACAGGGCTTCGGGGAGCTGTTTTTT. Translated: CATSDPPGQGFGELFF.

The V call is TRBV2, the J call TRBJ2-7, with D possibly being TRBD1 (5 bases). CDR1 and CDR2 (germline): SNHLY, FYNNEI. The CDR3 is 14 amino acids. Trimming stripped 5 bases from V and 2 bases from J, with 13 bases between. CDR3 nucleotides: TGTGCCAGCAGTCCCAGGGTAATTACCTACGAGCAGTACTTC. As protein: CASSPRVITYEQYF.

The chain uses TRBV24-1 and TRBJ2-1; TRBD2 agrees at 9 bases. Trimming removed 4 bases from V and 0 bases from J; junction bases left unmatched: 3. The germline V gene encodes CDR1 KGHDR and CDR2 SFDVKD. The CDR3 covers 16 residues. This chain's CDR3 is CATSELAGDSYNEQFF. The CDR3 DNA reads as TGTGCCACCAGTGAATTAGCGGGGGACTCCTACAATGAGCAGTTCTTC.

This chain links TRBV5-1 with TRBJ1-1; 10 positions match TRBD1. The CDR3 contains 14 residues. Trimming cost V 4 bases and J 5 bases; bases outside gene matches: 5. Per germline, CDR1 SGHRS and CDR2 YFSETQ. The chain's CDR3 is CASSPDRGRTEAFF. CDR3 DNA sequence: TGCGCCAGCAGCCCCGACAGGGGGCGGACTGAAGCTTTCTTT.

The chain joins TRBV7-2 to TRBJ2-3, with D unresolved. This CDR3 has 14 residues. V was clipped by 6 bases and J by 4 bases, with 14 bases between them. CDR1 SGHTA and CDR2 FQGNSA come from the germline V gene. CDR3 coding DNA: TGTGCCAGCAGGCCCAGCGTGGGTTCAGATACGCAGTATTTT. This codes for CASRPSVGSDTQYF.

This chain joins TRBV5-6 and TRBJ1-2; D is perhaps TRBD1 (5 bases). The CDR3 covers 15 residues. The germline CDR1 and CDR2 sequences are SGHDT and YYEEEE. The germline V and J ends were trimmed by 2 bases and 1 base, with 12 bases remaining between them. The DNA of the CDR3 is TGTGCCAGCAGCTTTGGTGCGGGGGGTAACTATGGCTACACCTTC. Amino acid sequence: CASSFGAGGNYGYTF.

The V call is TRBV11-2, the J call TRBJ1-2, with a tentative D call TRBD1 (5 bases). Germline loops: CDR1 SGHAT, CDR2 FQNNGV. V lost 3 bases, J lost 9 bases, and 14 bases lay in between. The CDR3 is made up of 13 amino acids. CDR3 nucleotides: TGTGCCAGCAGCTTTGGTACTCAGGGTAGCTACACCTTC. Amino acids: CASSFGTQGSYTF.

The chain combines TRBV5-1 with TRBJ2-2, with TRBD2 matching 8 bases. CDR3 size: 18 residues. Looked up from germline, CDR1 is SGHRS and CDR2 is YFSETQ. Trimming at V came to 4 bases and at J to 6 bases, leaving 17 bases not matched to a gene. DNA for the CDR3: TGCGCCAGCAGCCCTCTGCCCAGCGGGGGCCCCCGACCCGGGGAGCTGTTTTTT. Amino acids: CASSPLPSGGPRPGELFF.

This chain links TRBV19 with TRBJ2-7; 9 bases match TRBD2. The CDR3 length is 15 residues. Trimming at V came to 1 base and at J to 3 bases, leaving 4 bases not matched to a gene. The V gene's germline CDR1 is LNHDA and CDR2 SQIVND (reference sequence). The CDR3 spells CASSIGLAAIYEQYF. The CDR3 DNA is TGTGCCAGTAGTATAGGACTAGCGGCGATCTACGAGCAGTACTTC. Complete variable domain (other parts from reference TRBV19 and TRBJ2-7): DGGITQSPKYLFRKEGQNVTLSCEQNLNHDAMYWYRQDPGQGLRLIYYSQIVNDFQKGDIAEGYSVSREKKESFPLTVTSAQKNPTAFYLCASSIGLAAIYEQYFGPGTRLTVT.

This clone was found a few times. CDR3 sequence reads: CASSYEGVTDTQYF. In nucleotides, the CDR3 is TGTGCCAGCAGTTACGAGGGGGTCACAGATACGCAGTATTTT. This chain joins TRBV6-2 or TRBV6-3 and TRBJ2-3, with D possibly being TRBD1 (6 bases). The germline V gene encodes CDR1 MNHEY and CDR2 SVGEGT. CDR3 length: 14 residues. V shed 2 bases and J shed 2 bases, with 8 bases lying between them.

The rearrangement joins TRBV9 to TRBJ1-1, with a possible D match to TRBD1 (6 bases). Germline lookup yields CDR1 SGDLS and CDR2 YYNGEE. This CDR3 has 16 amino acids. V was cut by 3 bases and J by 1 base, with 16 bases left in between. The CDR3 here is CASSERWGGPNTEAFF. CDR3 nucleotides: TGTGCCAGCAGCGAGCGCTGGGGGGGGCCGAACACTGAAGCTTTCTTT.

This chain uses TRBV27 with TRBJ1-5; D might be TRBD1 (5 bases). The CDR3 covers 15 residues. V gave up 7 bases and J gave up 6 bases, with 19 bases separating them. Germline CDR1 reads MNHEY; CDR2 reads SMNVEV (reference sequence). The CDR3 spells CASTLIGGAGQPQHF. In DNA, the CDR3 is TGTGCCAGCACCTTAATCGGCGGGGCGGGTCAGCCCCAGCATTTT.

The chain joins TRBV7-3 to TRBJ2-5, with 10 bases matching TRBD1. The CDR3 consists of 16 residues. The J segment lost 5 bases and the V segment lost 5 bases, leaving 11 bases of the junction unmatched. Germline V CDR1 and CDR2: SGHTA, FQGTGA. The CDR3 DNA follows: TGTGCCAGCAGCCCTAGTGGGACAGGGGTATGGGAGACCCAGTACTTC. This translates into CASSPSGTGVWETQYF.

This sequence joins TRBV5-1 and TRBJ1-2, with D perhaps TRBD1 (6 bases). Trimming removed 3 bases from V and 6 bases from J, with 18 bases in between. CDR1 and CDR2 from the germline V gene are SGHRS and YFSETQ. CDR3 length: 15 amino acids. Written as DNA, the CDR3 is TGCGCCAGCAGCTGGCCCAGGGGCGGAGAGGATGGCTACACCTTC. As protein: CASSWPRGGEDGYTF.

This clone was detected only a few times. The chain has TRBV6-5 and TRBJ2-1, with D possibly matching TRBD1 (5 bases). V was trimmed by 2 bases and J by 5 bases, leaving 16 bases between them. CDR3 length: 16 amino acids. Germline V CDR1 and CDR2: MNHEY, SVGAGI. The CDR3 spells CASSYGNSRVHNEQFF. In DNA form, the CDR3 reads TGTGCCAGCAGTTACGGGAACTCCAGGGTCCACAATGAGCAGTTCTTC.

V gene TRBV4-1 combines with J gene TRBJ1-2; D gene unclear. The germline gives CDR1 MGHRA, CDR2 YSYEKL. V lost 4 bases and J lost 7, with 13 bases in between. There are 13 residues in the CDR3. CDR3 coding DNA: TGCGCCAGCAGCCGCCGAGGCTCCAGTGGCTACACCTTC. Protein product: CASSRRGSSGYTF.

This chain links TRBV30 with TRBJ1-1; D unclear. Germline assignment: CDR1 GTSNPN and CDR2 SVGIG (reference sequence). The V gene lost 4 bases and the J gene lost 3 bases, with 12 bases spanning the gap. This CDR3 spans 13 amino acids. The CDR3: CAWNFRGDTEAFF. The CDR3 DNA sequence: TGTGCCTGGAACTTCCGGGGAGACACTGAAGCTTTCTTT.

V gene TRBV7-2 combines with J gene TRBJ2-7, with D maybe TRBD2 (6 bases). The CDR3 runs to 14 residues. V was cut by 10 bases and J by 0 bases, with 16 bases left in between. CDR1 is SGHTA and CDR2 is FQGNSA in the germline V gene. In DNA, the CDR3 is TGTGCCACGAAGTGGGACTGGAGCTCCTACGAGCAGTACTTC. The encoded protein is CATKWDWSSYEQYF.

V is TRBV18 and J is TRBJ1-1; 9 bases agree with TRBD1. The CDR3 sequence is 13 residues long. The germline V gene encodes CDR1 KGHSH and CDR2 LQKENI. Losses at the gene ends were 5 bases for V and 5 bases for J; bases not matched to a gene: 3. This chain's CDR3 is CASSGTGQTEAFF. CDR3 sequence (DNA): TGTGCCAGCTCAGGGACAGGGCAAACTGAAGCTTTCTTT.

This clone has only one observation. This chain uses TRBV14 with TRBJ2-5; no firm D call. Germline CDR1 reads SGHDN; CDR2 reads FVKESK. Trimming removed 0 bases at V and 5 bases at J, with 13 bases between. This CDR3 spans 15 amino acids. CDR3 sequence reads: CASSQDSFRGETQYF. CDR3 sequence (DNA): TGTGCCAGCAGCCAAGATAGCTTCCGTGGGGAGACCCAGTACTTC.

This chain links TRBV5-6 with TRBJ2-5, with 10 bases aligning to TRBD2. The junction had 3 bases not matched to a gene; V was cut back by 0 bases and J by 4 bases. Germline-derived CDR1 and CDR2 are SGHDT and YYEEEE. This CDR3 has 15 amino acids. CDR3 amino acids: CASSLVAGGGETQYF. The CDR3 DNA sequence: TGTGCCAGCAGCTTGGTAGCGGGGGGAGGAGAGACCCAGTACTTC.

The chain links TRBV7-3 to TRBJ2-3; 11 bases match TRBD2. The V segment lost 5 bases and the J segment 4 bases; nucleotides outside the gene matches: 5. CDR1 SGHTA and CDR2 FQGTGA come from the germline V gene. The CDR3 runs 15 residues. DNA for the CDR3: TGTGCCAGCAGCATGCTAGCGGGGGGTGCAGATACGCAGTATTTT. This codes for CASSMLAGGADTQYF.

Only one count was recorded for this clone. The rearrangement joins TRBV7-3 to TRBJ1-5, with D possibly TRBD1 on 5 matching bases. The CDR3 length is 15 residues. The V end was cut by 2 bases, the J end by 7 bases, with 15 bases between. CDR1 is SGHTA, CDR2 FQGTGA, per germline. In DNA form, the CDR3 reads TGTGCCAGCAGCTTATCTGGGGGGGTAGGACAGCCCCAGCATTTT. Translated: CASSLSGGVGQPQHF. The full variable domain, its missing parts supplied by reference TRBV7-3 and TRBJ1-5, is GAGVSQTPSNKVTEKGKYVELRCDPISGHTALYWYRQSLGQGPEFLIYFQGTGAADDSGLPNDRFFAVRPEGSVSTLKIQRTERGDSAVYLCASSLSGGVGQPQHFGDGTRLSIL.

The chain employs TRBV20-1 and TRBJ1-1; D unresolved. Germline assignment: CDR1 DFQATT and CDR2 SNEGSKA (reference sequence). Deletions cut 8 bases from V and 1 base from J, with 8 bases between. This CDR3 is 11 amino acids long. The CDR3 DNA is TGCAGTTCGACGGGGAACACTGAAGCTTTCTTT. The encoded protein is CSSTGNTEAFF.

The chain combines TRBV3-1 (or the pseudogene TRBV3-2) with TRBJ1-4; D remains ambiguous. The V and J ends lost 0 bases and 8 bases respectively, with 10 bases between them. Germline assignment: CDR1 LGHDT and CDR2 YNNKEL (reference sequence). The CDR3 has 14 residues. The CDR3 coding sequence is TGTGCCAGCAGCCAAGAGCCCCGGAGGGAAAAACTGTTTTTT. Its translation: CASSQEPRREKLFF.